The clone carrying this TCR beta chain turned up a few times. Its antigen is not known. This record comes from a study of T cells in Graves' hyperthyroidism and ophthalmopathy. Study results and caveats: Ophthalmopathy was distinguished from stable hyperthyroidism by 13 V-J signatures. Clonotypes that were expanded in thyroid above 0.001 mostly appeared in blood too. In validation, the model predicted ophthalmopathy. These predictions came a median about 6 months before onset.

There are 15 residues in the CDR3. V was clipped by 2 bases and J by 2 bases, with 12 bases between them. Germline CDR1 MNHEY, CDR2 SVGEGT. The source material, RNA transcripts, was used to amplify TCR beta CDR3 regions. Primed by the HTBI set, a first-round RT-PCR was run on the TCR CDR3. Each CDR3 protein is one row after TCRdb ran MiXCR on the multiplex PCR reads. The data show approximately 510,000 distinct CDR3 sequences, 46% seen once. On the basis of clinical symptoms, serum thyroxine and TRAb, thyroid ultrasound and orbital computed tomography, diagnoses were made. The sample consisted of peripheral blood or thyroid tissue (not recorded which). This clonotype originated in an adult woman with Graves' disease, either hyperthyroidism or ophthalmopathy (not recorded which). The chain joins TRBV6-2 or TRBV6-3 to TRBJ1-2; D not certain. The CDR3 loop is CASSYTAQANYGYTF. Here the CDR3 DNA reads TGTGCCAGCAGTTACACCGCACAAGCAAACTATGGCTACACCTTC.